This T cell receptor beta chain comes out of a study of CD8+ T cells in alopecia areata. Study-level findings and limits: Compared with normal scalp, lesional scalp had higher clonality and more expanded CD8+ clones. Scalp sample data also include resident alphabeta T cells from normal skin.

RNA was isolated and reverse transcribed to cDNA, the sequencing template. Clones were read by immunoSEQ multiplex PCR, and TCRdb kept only the in-frame ones, dropping some. The sample lists about 210,000 clones, 64% occurring once. To note about this clone: Antigen: not known.

Documented treatment: oral pan-JAK inhibitor, 5-10 mg twice daily. Alopecia areata patients had lesional scalp punch biopsies and peripheral blood taken from them. The specimen comprised CD4+ T cells sorted from blood, sampled at week 4, from a patient treated with tofacitinib. This clonotype was sampled from a human donor with alopecia areata.

The CDR3 here is CASSLEAGPQHF. The DNA for the CDR3 is TGTGCCAGCAGCTTAGAGGCAGGGCCCCAGCATTTT. The chain couples TRBV7-8 to TRBJ1-5; no clear D gene. This CDR3 comprises 12 residues. V lost 1 base, J lost 9 bases, and 7 bases lay in between. Germline loops: CDR1 SGHVS, CDR2 FQNEAQ.